These 11 T cell receptor beta chains were sequenced from one sample in a study of CD8 T cells in ankylosing spondylitis. MiXCR, applied by TCRdb to the 5' RACE reads, yields one record per CDR3 protein. This sample carries about 160,000 distinct CDR3 sequences, under 45% of them seen once, and the ten largest clones take over 12%. The sequenced sample consisted of synovial fluid, either unsorted or a sorted T cell fraction (not recorded which). Source of these receptors: a male donor with ankylosing spondylitis.

This clonotype was counted only a few times. DNA for the CDR3: TGCAGTGCTCTTCTAGCGGTCGGGAGGGCCGATGGGGATGAGACCCAGTACTTC. It is translated as CSALLAVGRADGDETQYF. The chain has TRBV20-1 and TRBJ2-5; 8 nucleotides line up with TRBD2. J was trimmed by 5 bases and V by 5 bases; bases with no gene match: 22. This CDR3 contains 18 residues. In germline, CDR1 is DFQATT, CDR2 SNEGSKA (reference sequence).

This sequence joins TRBV28 and TRBJ2-2, with D tentatively TRBD2 (6 bases). The CDR3 is made up of 14 amino acids. The V and J ends lost 6 bases and 4 bases respectively, with 12 bases between them. The germline V gene has CDR1 MDHEN and CDR2 SYDVKM. CDR3 coding DNA: TGTGCCAGCAGGGGTAGCGGAGTCACCGGGGAGCTGTTTTTT. Its translation is CASRGSGVTGELFF.

V is TRBV7-3 and J is TRBJ2-2; 8 nucleotides agree with TRBD2. Looked up from germline, CDR1 is SGHTA and CDR2 is FQGTGA. The CDR3 contains 18 residues. J gave up 1 base and V 5 bases, and 12 bases lay outside the gene matches. The CDR3 protein is CASSPRAGAVGNTGELFF. CDR3 DNA: TGTGCCAGCAGCCCAAGAGCGGGAGCAGTCGGGAACACCGGGGAGCTGTTTTTT.

This clonotype appeared many times. The chain links TRBV9 to TRBJ1-1; 7 positions match TRBD1. Germline assignment: CDR1 SGDLS and CDR2 YYNGEE. Germline trimming cut 3 bases from V and 6 bases from J; bases unmatched to any gene: 5. The CDR3 sequence is 13 residues long. The CDR3 loop is CASSAGTASEAFF. The CDR3 coding sequence is TGTGCCAGCAGCGCAGGGACAGCTTCTGAAGCTTTCTTT.

DNA of the CDR3: TGTGCCAGCAGCCGGCGGGTGTCTGGAAACACCATATATTTT. Protein sequence: CASSRRVSGNTIYF. The chain has TRBV7-6 and TRBJ1-3; no reliable D call. CDR3 length: 14 residues. Trimming removed 5 bases from V and 1 base from J, with 9 bases in between. Germline values: CDR1 SGHVS, CDR2 FNYEAQ.

This clonotype was found a few times. The V gene is TRBV20-1, the J gene TRBJ2-1; perhaps TRBD1 as D (6 bases). This CDR3 is 14 amino acids long. Deletions cut 0 bases from V and 12 bases from J, with 18 bases between. The germline gives CDR1 DFQATT, CDR2 SNEGSKA (reference sequence). Here the CDR3 reads CSARDESSLQGQFF. The CDR3 DNA is TGCAGTGCTAGAGATGAATCCTCGTTACAGGGGCAGTTCTTC.

In its sample, this clonotype was seen a few times. The genes are TRBV5-1 and TRBJ2-7; 8 nucleotides align to TRBD1. CDR1 SGHRS and CDR2 YFSETQ come from the germline V gene. This CDR3 comprises 16 residues. Trimming at V came to 4 bases and at J to 0 bases, leaving 9 bases not matched to a gene. The CDR3 DNA reads as TGCGCCAGCAGCGCGCTGACAGGGGATAACTCCTACGAGCAGTACTTC. Translating it yields CASSALTGDNSYEQYF.

The rearrangement joins TRBV11-3 to TRBJ1-5, with D hard to call. CDR3 size: 17 residues. V lost 5 bases and J lost 0, with 17 bases in between. The germline CDR1 and CDR2 sequences are SGHNT and YENEEA. In DNA, the CDR3 is TGTGCCAGCAGCCCCCAGATTTCTTTCGATAGCAATCAGCCCCAGCATTTT. Protein sequence: CASSPQISFDSNQPQHF.

The rearrangement uses TRBV10-3 and TRBJ1-2; D unclear. V dropped 4 bases and J dropped 3 bases, with 15 bases sitting between them. This CDR3 contains 15 residues. Germline CDR1 and CDR2: ENHRY and SYGVKD. Written as DNA, the CDR3 is TGTGCCATCAGTGTGCGTCTTACACGCTACTATGGCTACACCTTC. It is translated as CAISVRLTRYYGYTF.

This clonotype showed up just a few times. The rearrangement joins TRBV24-1 to TRBJ2-2; no clear D gene. The V end was cut by 4 bases, the J end by 4 bases, with 9 bases between. Germline CDR1 and CDR2: KGHDR and SFDVKD. The CDR3 contains 14 residues. CDR3 loop: CATSDPGGTGELFF. CDR3 DNA sequence: TGTGCCACCAGTGACCCGGGTGGCACCGGGGAGCTGTTTTTT.

This clonotype was seen more than once but under ten times. The chain carries TRBV20-1 and TRBJ2-7, with TRBD2 matching over 7 bases. Germline V gives CDR1 DFQATT, CDR2 SNEGSKA (reference sequence). The ends lost 1 base at V and 4 bases at J; junction bases unmatched: 7. There are 14 residues in the CDR3. The CDR3 DNA follows: TGCAGTGCTAGAGGCCCTTTGGGGGGGTACGAGCAGTACTTC. Its translation: CSARGPLGGYEQYF.